This T cell receptor beta chain was captured in a study of T cell responses to AZD1222 COVID-19 vaccine. Clones were sequenced by immunoSEQ multiplex PCR, and TCRdb holds only the in-frame ones, with some missing. This table holds 120,000 or so clones, about 89% found once. The CDR3 covers 18 residues. The ends lost 6 bases at V and 0 bases at J; junction bases unmatched: 11. Germline V gene sequence: CDR1 MNHEY, CDR2 SMNVEV (reference sequence). The sample in question was peripheral blood, obtained on day 0 of AZD1222 vaccination. The rearrangement links TRBV27 to TRBJ2-7, with 13 bases aligning to TRBD2. The clonotype was recovered from an adult in good health. CDR3 in amino acids: CASRGPGLAGISSYEQYF. In DNA form, the CDR3 reads TGTGCCAGCAGGGGACCGGGACTAGCGGGAATTAGCTCCTACGAGCAGTACTTC.